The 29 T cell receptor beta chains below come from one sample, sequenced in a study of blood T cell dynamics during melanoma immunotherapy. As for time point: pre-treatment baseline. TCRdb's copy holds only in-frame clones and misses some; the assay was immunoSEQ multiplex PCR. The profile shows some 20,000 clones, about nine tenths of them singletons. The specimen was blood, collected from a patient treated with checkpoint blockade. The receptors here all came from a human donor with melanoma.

CDR3 in amino acids: CASSFGVLRSDAFF. CDR3 bases: TGTGCCAGCAGCTTCGGGGTTTTGCGTTCCGACGCTTTCTTT. The chain recombines TRBV7-9 with TRBJ1-1; no reliable D call. CDR1 is SEHNR, CDR2 FQNEAQ, per germline (reference sequence). The CDR3 is 14 amino acids. The V end lost 3 bases, the J end lost 11 bases, and 19 bases lay between the germline ends. Full variable domain (missing parts from reference TRBV7-9 and TRBJ1-1): DTGVSQNPRHKITKRGQNVTFRCDPISEHNRLYWYRQTLGQGPEFLTYFQNEAQLEKSRLLSDRFSAERPKGSFSTLEIQRTEQGDSAMYLCASSFGVLRSDAFFGQGTRLTVV.

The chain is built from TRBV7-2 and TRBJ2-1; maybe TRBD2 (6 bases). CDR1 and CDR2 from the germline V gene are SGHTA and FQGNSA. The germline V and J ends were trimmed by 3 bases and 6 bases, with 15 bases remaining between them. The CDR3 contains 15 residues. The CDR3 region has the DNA TGTGCCAGCAGCTTGACCAATCTAGCGTCCAATGAGCAGTTCTTC. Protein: CASSLTNLASNEQFF.

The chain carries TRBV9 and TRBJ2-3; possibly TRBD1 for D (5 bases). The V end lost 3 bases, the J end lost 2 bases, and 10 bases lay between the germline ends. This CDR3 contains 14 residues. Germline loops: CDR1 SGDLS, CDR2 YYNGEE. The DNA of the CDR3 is TGTGCCAGCAGCGCCCTGACAGTCACAGATACGCAGTATTTT. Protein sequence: CASSALTVTDTQYF.

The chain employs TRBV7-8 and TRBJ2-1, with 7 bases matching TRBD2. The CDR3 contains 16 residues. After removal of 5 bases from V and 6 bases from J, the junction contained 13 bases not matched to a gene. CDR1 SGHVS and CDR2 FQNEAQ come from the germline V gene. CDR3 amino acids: CASSPLPGTTSNEQFF. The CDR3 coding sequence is TGTGCCAGCAGCCCCCTGCCCGGGACTACAAGCAATGAGCAGTTCTTC.

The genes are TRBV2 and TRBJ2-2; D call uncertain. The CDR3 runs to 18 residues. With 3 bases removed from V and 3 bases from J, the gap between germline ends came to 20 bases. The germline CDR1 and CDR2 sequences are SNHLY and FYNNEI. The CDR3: CASSEGTFPRRDTGELFF. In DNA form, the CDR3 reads TGTGCCAGCAGTGAGGGAACCTTCCCGAGGCGCGACACCGGGGAGCTGTTTTTT.

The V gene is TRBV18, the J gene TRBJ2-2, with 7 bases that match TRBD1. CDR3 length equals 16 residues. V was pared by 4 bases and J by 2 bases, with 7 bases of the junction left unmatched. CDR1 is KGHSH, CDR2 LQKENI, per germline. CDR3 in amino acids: CASSRTGPVNTGELFF. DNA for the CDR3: TGTGCCAGCTCACGGACAGGACCAGTTAACACCGGGGAGCTGTTTTTT.

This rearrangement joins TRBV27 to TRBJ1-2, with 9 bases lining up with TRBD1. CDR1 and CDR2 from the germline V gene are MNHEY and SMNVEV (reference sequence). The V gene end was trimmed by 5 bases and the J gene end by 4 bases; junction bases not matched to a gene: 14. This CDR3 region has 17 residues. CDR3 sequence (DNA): TGTGCCAGCAGTCCCGGACAGGGGCGCCCCTCAAGCTATGGCTACACCTTC. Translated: CASSPGQGRPSSYGYTF.

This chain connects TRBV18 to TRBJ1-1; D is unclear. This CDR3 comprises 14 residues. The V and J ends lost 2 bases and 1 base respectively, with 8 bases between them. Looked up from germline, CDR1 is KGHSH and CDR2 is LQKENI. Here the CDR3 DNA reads TGTGCCAGCTCACCAGATATATCGAACACTGAAGCTTTCTTT. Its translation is CASSPDISNTEAFF.

CDR3 in DNA: TGTGCCAGCAGCTTAGAACCGGTTTCCTACGAGCAGTACTTC. Translation: CASSLEPVSYEQYF. V is TRBV7-8 and J is TRBJ2-7; D uncertain. Per the germline V gene, CDR1 is SGHVS and CDR2 is FQNEAQ. The CDR3 runs to 14 residues. The germline V and J ends were trimmed by 1 base and 1 base, with 8 bases remaining between them. The full variable domain, its missing parts supplied by reference TRBV7-8 and TRBJ2-7, is GAGVSQSPRYKVAKRGQDVALRCDPISGHVSLFWYQQALGQGPEFLTYFQNEAQLDKSGLPSDRFFAERPEGSVSTLKIQRTQQEDSAVYLCASSLEPVSYEQYFGPGTRLTVT.

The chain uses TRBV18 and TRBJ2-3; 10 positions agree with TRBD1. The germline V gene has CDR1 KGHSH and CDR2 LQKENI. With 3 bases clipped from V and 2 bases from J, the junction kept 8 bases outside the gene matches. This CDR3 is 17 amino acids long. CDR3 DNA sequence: TGTGCCAGCTCACCCCCGGGACAGGGGAGGGTCACAGATACGCAGTATTTT. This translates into CASSPPGQGRVTDTQYF.

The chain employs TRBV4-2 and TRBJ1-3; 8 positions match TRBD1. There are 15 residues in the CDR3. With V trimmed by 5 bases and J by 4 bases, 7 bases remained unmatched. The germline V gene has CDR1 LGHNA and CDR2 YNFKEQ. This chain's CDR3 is CASSFRTGMGNTIYF. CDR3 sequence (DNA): TGTGCCAGCAGCTTTCGGACAGGGATGGGAAACACCATATATTTT.

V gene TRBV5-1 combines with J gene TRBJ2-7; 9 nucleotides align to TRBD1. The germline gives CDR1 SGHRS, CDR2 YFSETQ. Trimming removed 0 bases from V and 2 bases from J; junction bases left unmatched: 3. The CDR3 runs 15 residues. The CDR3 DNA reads TGCGCCAGCAGCTTGGTTACAGGGGGCACCTACGAGCAGTACTTC. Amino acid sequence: CASSLVTGGTYEQYF.

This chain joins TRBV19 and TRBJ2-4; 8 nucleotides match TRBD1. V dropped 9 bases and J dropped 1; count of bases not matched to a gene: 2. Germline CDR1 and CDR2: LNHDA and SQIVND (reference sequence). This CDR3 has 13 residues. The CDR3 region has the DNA TGTGCCAGCAGGGGGCCGGCCAAAAACATTCAGTACTTC. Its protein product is CASRGPAKNIQYF.

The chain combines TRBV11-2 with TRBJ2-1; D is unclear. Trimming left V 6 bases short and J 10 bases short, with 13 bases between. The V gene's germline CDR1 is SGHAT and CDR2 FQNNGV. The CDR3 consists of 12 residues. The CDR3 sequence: CASSSAGYEQFF. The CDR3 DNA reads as TGTGCCAGCAGTTCCGCTGGGTACGAGCAGTTCTTC. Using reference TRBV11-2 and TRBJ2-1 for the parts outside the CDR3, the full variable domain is EAGVAQSPRYKIIEKRQSVAFWCNPISGHATLYWYQQILGQGPKLLIQFQNNGVVDDSQLPKDRFSAERLKGVDSTLKIQPAKLEDSAVYLCASSSAGYEQFFGPGTRLTVL.

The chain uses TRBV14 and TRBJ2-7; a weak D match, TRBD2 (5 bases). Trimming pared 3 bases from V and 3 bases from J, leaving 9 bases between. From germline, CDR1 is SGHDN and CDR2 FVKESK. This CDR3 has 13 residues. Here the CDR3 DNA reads TGTGCCAGCAGCCAGGACTCGGTCTACGAGCAGTACTTC. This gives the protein CASSQDSVYEQYF.

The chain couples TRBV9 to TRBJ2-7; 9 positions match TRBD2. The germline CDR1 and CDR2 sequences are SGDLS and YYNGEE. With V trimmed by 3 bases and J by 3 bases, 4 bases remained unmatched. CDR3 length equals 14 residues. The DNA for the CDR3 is TGTGCCAGCAGCGCCGCGGGGGGGATCTACGAGCAGTACTTC. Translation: CASSAAGGIYEQYF.

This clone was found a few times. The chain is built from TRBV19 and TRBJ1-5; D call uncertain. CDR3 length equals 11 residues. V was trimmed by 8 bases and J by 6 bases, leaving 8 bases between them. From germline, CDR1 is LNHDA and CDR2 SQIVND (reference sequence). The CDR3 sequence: CASGTGQPQHF. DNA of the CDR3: TGTGCCAGTGGTACGGGTCAGCCCCAGCATTTT. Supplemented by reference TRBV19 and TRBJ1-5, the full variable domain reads DGGITQSPKYLFRKEGQNVTLSCEQNLNHDAMYWYRQDPGQGLRLIYYSQIVNDFQKGDIAEGYSVSREKKESFPLTVTSAQKNPTAFYLCASGTGQPQHFGDGTRLSIL.

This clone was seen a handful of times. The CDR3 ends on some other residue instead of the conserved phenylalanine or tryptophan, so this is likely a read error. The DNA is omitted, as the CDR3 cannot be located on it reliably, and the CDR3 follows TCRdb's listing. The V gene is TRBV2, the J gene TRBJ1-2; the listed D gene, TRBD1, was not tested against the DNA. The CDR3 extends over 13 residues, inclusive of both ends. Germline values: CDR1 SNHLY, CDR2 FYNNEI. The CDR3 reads CASSATRTGAMDL.

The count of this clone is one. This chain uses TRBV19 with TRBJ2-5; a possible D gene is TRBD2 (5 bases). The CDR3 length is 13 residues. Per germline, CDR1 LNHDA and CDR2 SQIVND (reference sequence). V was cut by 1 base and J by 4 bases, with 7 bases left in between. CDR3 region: CASSIVRGETQYF. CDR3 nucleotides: TGTGCCAGTAGTATAGTTCGGGGAGAGACCCAGTACTTC.

The CDR3 region has the DNA TGTGCCAGCAGCTTGGTAGGGGCCGGGGAGCTGTTTTTT. It encodes CASSLVGAGELFF. The chain joins TRBV5-6 to TRBJ2-2; D perhaps matches TRBD1 (5 bases). Germline V CDR1 and CDR2: SGHDT, YYEEEE. The length of the CDR3 is 13 residues. V shed 0 bases and J shed 6 bases, with 6 bases lying between them.

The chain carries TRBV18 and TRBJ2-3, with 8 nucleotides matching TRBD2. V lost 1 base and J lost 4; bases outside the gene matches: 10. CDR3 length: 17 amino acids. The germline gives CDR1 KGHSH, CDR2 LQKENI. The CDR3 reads CASSPQTGGLVPDTQYF. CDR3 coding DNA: TGTGCCAGCTCACCACAAACGGGGGGGCTTGTTCCAGATACGCAGTATTTT.

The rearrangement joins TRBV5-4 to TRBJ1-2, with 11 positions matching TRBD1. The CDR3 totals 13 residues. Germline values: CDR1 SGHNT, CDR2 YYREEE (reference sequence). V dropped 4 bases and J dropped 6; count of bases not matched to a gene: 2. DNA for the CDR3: TGTGCCAGCAGCGTGGGACAGGGGGATGGCTACACCTTC. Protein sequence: CASSVGQGDGYTF.

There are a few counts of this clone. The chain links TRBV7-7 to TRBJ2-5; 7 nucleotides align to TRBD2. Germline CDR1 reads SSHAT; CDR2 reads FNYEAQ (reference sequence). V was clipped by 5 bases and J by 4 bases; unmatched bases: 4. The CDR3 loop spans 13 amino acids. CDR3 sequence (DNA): TGTGCCAGCAGCCCCCGCGGGGGAGAGACCCAGTACTTC. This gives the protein CASSPRGGETQYF.

Written as DNA, the CDR3 is TGTGCCAGCAGTGATGCCGCAAGGGCCACCTACGAGCAGTACTTC. This translates into CASSDAARATYEQYF. V is TRBV28 and J is TRBJ2-7; D gene unclear. Trimming left V 5 bases short and J 2 bases short, with 16 bases between. Germline CDR1 is MDHEN and CDR2 is SYDVKM. The length of the CDR3 is 15 residues.

The CDR3 reads CASSYTGVGEQYF. In nucleotides, the CDR3 is TGTGCCAGCAGTTACACAGGGGTGGGCGAGCAGTACTTC. The chain has TRBV6-6 and TRBJ2-7; TRBD1 matches at 7 bases. This CDR3 has 13 residues. Unmatched junction bases numbered 4, after V lost 2 bases and J lost 6 bases. CDR1 is MNHNY and CDR2 is SVGAGI in the germline V gene (reference sequence).

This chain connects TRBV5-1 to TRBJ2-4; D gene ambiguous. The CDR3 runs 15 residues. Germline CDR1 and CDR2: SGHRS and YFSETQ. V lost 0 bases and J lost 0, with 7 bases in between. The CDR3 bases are TGCGCCAGCAGCTTGGCAACTGCAGCCAAAAACATTCAGTACTTC. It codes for CASSLATAAKNIQYF. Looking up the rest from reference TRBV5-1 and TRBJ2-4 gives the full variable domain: KAGVTQTPRYLIKTRGQQVTLSCSPISGHRSVSWYQQTPGQGLQFLFEYFSETQRNKGNFPGRFSGRQFSNSRSEMNVSTLELGDSALYLCASSLATAAKNIQYFGAGTRLSVL.

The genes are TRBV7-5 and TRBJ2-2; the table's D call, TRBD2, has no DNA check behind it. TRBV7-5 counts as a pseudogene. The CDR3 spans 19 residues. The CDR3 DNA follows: TGTGTCAGAAGCTTAAGAGGCGAGACTAGCGGGAGTAACACCGGGGAGCTGTTTTTT. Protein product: CVRSLRGETSGSNTGELFF.

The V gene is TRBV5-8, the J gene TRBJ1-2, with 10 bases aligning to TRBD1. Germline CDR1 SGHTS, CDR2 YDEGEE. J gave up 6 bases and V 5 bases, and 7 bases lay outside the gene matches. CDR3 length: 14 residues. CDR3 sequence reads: CASRMTGGANGYTF. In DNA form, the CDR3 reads TGTGCCAGCAGGATGACAGGGGGCGCAAATGGCTACACCTTC. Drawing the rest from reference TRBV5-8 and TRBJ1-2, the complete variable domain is EAGVTQSPTHLIKTRGQQATLRCSPISGHTSVYWYQQALGLGLQFLLWYDEGEERNRGNFPPRFSGRQFPNYSSELNVNALELEDSALYLCASRMTGGANGYTFGSGTRLTVV.

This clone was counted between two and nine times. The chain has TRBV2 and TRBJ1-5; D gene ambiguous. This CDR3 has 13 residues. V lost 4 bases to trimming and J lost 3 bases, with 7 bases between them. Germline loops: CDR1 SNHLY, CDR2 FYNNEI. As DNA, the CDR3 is TGTGCCAGCAGTGGGCAGCCCAATCAGCCCCAGCATTTT. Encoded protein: CASSGQPNQPQHF. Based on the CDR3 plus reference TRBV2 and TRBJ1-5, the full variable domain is EPEVTQTPSHQVTQMGQEVILRCVPISNHLYFYWYRQILGQKVEFLVSFYNNEISEKSEIFDDQFSVERPDGSNFTLKIRSTKLEDSAMYFCASSGQPNQPQHFGDGTRLSIL.